A selection of T cell receptor beta chains follows, all from one sample in a study of T cells in narcolepsy. Using immunoSEQ multiplex PCR, the repertoire was profiled, and TCRdb retains in-frame clones only, with some absent. The repertoire holds some 23,000 clones, with almost 85% as singletons. Sequenced input: CD45RA- memory CD4+ T cells from PBMCs. The source is a human donor with narcolepsy. Each CDR3 is given with its conserved first and last residue. Each record gives: clone size, J gene, D gene, V gene, CDR3 DNA, CDR3 protein. D genes are given only for firm matches. The size entry is marked missing in some rows and otherwise reads once, few, many or a size class.

clone size: -; J gene: TRBJ2-4; D gene: -; V gene: TRBV6-6; CDR3 DNA: TGTGCCGCGACGGGTGTGGGCAAAAACATTCAGTACTTC; CDR3 protein: CAATGVGKNIQYF
clone size: -; J gene: TRBJ1-2; D gene: TRBD1; V gene: TRBV4-1; CDR3 DNA: TGTGCCAGCAGCCAAGATACAGGGGCGAATTATGGCTACACCTTC; CDR3 protein: CASSQDTGANYGYTF
clone size: -; J gene: TRBJ2-1; D gene: -; V gene: TRBV4-3; CDR3 DNA: TGCGCCAGCAGCCAAGATTATAGCGGCTCCTACAATGAGCAGTTCTTC; CDR3 protein: CASSQDYSGSYNEQFF
clone size: -; J gene: TRBJ2-5; D gene: -; V gene: TRBV14; CDR3 DNA: TGTGCCAGCAGCCCACGACAGCAATGGTACCAAGAGACCCAGTACTTC; CDR3 protein: CASSPRQQWYQETQYF
clone size: once; J gene: TRBJ1-5; D gene: -; V gene: TRBV27; CDR3 DNA: TGTGCCAGCAGTACAGACAGGCGGAATCAGCCCCAGCATTTT; CDR3 protein: CASSTDRRNQPQHF
clone size: -; J gene: TRBJ2-1; D gene: TRBD2; V gene: TRBV11-2; CDR3 DNA: TGTGCCAGCAACCGACTAGCGGACTACAATGAGCAGTTCTTC; CDR3 protein: CASNRLADYNEQFF
clone size: -; J gene: TRBJ1-4; D gene: -; V gene: TRBV4-1; CDR3 DNA: TGCGCCAGCAGCCAAGTCTATACCGACAGAACAAGTAAAAAACTGTTTTTT; CDR3 protein: CASSQVYTDRTSKKLFF
clone size: -; J gene: TRBJ1-4; D gene: -; V gene: TRBV10-3; CDR3 DNA: TGTGCCATCAGTGACAGCGGAACCAGGAGTGAAAAACTGTTTTTT; CDR3 protein: CAISDSGTRSEKLFF
clone size: -; J gene: TRBJ1-1; D gene: -; V gene: TRBV6-5; CDR3 DNA: TGTGCCAGCAGTCCACGGGGGGTCCTCACTGAAGCTTTCTTT; CDR3 protein: CASSPRGVLTEAFF
clone size: -; J gene: TRBJ2-1; D gene: TRBD2; V gene: TRBV29-1; CDR3 DNA: TGCAGTTACGCCGGGACTAGCTTAATTGAGCAGTTCTTC; CDR3 protein: CSYAGTSLIEQFF
clone size: -; J gene: TRBJ1-6; D gene: -; V gene: TRBV6-5; CDR3 DNA: TGTGCCAGCAGTTACCAGGGGTTACCCCTCCACTTT; CDR3 protein: CASSYQGLPLHF
clone size: -; J gene: TRBJ2-6; D gene: -; V gene: TRBV6-4; CDR3 DNA: TGTGCCAGCAGTCCCGGGGCTACTGGGGCCAACGTCCTGACTTTC; CDR3 protein: CASSPGATGANVLTF
clone size: -; J gene: TRBJ1-4; D gene: -; V gene: TRBV6-1; CDR3 DNA: TGTGCCAGCAGTGGATCCCTAGTTGGGGAATTCGATGAAAAACTGTTTTTT; CDR3 protein: CASSGSLVGEFDEKLFF
clone size: -; J gene: TRBJ2-3; D gene: TRBD2; V gene: TRBV4-2; CDR3 DNA: TGTGCCAGCAGCCAAGTAAGCGGGAGCGGCACAGATACGCAGTATTTT; CDR3 protein: CASSQVSGSGTDTQYF
clone size: -; J gene: TRBJ2-7; D gene: -; V gene: TRBV4-3; CDR3 DNA: TGCGCCAGCAGCCTTAAGCTAGGAGGGGAGAAGCAGTACTTC; CDR3 protein: CASSLKLGGEKQYF
clone size: -; J gene: TRBJ2-5; D gene: TRBD2; V gene: TRBV28; CDR3 DNA: TGTGCCAGCAGTTTACCTAGCGGGCAAGAGACCCAGTACTTC; CDR3 protein: CASSLPSGQETQYF
clone size: -; J gene: TRBJ1-4; D gene: -; V gene: TRBV6-5; CDR3 DNA: TGTGCCAGCAGTCTACGAGGCGGTGATGAAAAACTGTTTTTT; CDR3 protein: CASSLRGGDEKLFF
clone size: few; J gene: TRBJ2-2; D gene: TRBD1; V gene: TRBV6-1; CDR3 DNA: TGTGCCAGCCGGGACAGGGGTAGGTCCGGGGAGCTGTTTTTT; CDR3 protein: CASRDRGRSGELFF
clone size: -; J gene: TRBJ2-1; D gene: -; V gene: TRBV9; CDR3 DNA: TGTGCCAGCACCCAAGGGCTAGCGTTGAATGAGCAGTTCTTC; CDR3 protein: CASTQGLALNEQFF
clone size: -; J gene: TRBJ2-2; D gene: -; V gene: TRBV11-3; CDR3 DNA: TGTGCCAGCAGCTTAGATTCTTGGAGAGGGAACACCGGGGAGCTGTTTTTT; CDR3 protein: CASSLDSWRGNTGELFF
clone size: -; J gene: TRBJ2-7; D gene: TRBD2; V gene: TRBV2; CDR3 DNA: TGTGCCAGCAGTGAATTTCCCCCTAGCGGGACCTTCTCCTACGAGCAGTACTTC; CDR3 protein: CASSEFPPSGTFSYEQYF
clone size: -; J gene: TRBJ1-5; D gene: -; V gene: TRBV19; CDR3 DNA: TGTGCCAGTACCAACCGTGTCGTTGCGGGTAATCAGCCCCAGCATTTT; CDR3 protein: CASTNRVVAGNQPQHF
clone size: -; J gene: TRBJ2-1; D gene: -; V gene: TRBV7-2; CDR3 DNA: TGTGCCAGCAGCTTAGGGAATGAGCAGTTCTTC; CDR3 protein: CASSLGNEQFF
clone size: -; J gene: TRBJ2-7; D gene: -; V gene: TRBV29-1; CDR3 DNA: TGCAGCGTTGAATCCGGATACGAGCAGTACTTC; CDR3 protein: CSVESGYEQYF
clone size: -; J gene: TRBJ1-6; D gene: TRBD1; V gene: TRBV13; CDR3 DNA: TGTGCCAGCAGCCATATTTCGGGACAGGTAGCGTCACCCCTCCACTTT; CDR3 protein: CASSHISGQVASPLHF
clone size: -; J gene: TRBJ2-1; D gene: TRBD2; V gene: TRBV27; CDR3 DNA: TGTGCCAGCAGTTCCCGGACTAGCGCCTACAATGAGCAGTTCTTC; CDR3 protein: CASSSRTSAYNEQFF
clone size: once; J gene: TRBJ2-1; D gene: TRBD2; V gene: TRBV27; CDR3 DNA: TGTGCCAGCAGTTTAATTTGGACTAGCGGGATTAGCTCCTACAATAAGCAGTTCTTC; CDR3 protein: CASSLIWTSGISSYNKQFF
clone size: -; J gene: TRBJ2-6; D gene: -; V gene: TRBV14; CDR3 DNA: TGTGCCAGCAGCCAAGTCCCCGGAAACTCTGGGGCCAACGTCCTGACTTTC; CDR3 protein: CASSQVPGNSGANVLTF
clone size: -; J gene: TRBJ2-1; D gene: -; V gene: TRBV4-3; CDR3 DNA: TGCGCCAGCAGCCAAGAGTCGAGGCCATTCAATGAGCAGTTCTTC; CDR3 protein: CASSQESRPFNEQFF
clone size: -; J gene: TRBJ1-2; D gene: -; V gene: TRBV28; CDR3 DNA: TGTGCCAGCAGTCCCCGGCACTTTAACGGCTACACCTTC; CDR3 protein: CASSPRHFNGYTF
clone size: -; J gene: TRBJ2-3; D gene: -; V gene: TRBV9; CDR3 DNA: TGTGCCAGCAGCGTGCTGCCAGGACTCGGGGCGGATACGCAGTATTTT; CDR3 protein: CASSVLPGLGADTQYF
clone size: -; J gene: TRBJ2-4; D gene: -; V gene: TRBV19; CDR3 DNA: TGTGCCAGTGGGGAAACCAAAAACATTCAGTACTTC; CDR3 protein: CASGETKNIQYF
clone size: -; J gene: TRBJ2-7; D gene: -; V gene: TRBV9; CDR3 DNA: TGTGCCAGCAGCGTAGCGTCTAGCAGCTACGAGCAGTACTTC; CDR3 protein: CASSVASSSYEQYF
clone size: -; J gene: TRBJ2-7; D gene: -; V gene: TRBV7-2; CDR3 DNA: TGTGCCAGCAGCTTTTTAGCCTACGAGCAGTACTTC; CDR3 protein: CASSFLAYEQYF
clone size: -; J gene: TRBJ1-2; D gene: -; V gene: TRBV7-2; CDR3 DNA: TGTGCCAGCAGCTCACAGGGCTCCCACTATGGCTACACCTTC; CDR3 protein: CASSSQGSHYGYTF
clone size: -; J gene: TRBJ2-3; D gene: TRBD1; V gene: TRBV7-6; CDR3 DNA: TGTGCCAGCAGCTTAGGGACAGGGGGCTCAGATACGCAGTATTTT; CDR3 protein: CASSLGTGGSDTQYF
clone size: -; J gene: TRBJ2-7; D gene: -; V gene: TRBV5-6; CDR3 DNA: TGTGCCAGCAGCCCGGGGTCGTACGAGCAGTACTTC; CDR3 protein: CASSPGSYEQYF
clone size: -; J gene: TRBJ2-3; D gene: -; V gene: TRBV28; CDR3 DNA: TGTGCCAGCAGGGGGGGTGGGACCACAGATACGCAGTATTTT; CDR3 protein: CASRGGGTTDTQYF
clone size: -; J gene: TRBJ2-5; D gene: -; V gene: TRBV6-1; CDR3 DNA: TGTGCCAGCAGTCCATTCTTTTCCGGTGAGACCCAGTACTTC; CDR3 protein: CASSPFFSGETQYF
clone size: -; J gene: TRBJ2-2; D gene: -; V gene: TRBV5-1; CDR3 DNA: TGCGCCAGCAGCTTGGATGGCAGGGGATCCGGGGAGCTGTTTTTT; CDR3 protein: CASSLDGRGSGELFF
clone size: -; J gene: TRBJ2-1; D gene: -; V gene: TRBV9; CDR3 DNA: TGTGCCAGCAGCGACCAGGGGGGGATCTACAATGAGCAGTTCTTC; CDR3 protein: CASSDQGGIYNEQFF
clone size: -; J gene: TRBJ2-5; D gene: -; V gene: TRBV20-1; CDR3 DNA: TGCAGTGCTTTAGGGAGAGAGACCCAGTACTTC; CDR3 protein: CSALGRETQYF
clone size: -; J gene: TRBJ2-7; D gene: TRBD2; V gene: TRBV11-2; CDR3 DNA: TGTGCCAGCAGCCAGGCATTAGCGGGAGGGAGAGGCGAGCAGTACTTC; CDR3 protein: CASSQALAGGRGEQYF